This T cell receptor (beta chain) was recovered during a study of shared clonotypes between healthy human individuals. Libraries were prepared by immunoSEQ multiplex PCR; TCRdb keeps only in-frame clonotypes and omits some of them. Of hundreds of thousands of clones in the sample, 74% were seen once. CDR3 length: 16 residues. V lost 3 bases and J lost 1; bases outside the gene matches: 3. CDR1 is MGHRA and CDR2 is YSYEKL in the germline V gene. Sample: memory CD4+ T cells sorted from blood. Subset of the sample: CD45RA-negative fraction. J is TRBJ2-6 and V is TRBV4-1; 7 bases agree with TRBD1. The receptor was derived from a woman aged 25 to 45 in good health. CDR3 bases: TGCGCCAGCAGCCACCCGACAGGGTCTGGGGCCAACGTCCTGACTTTC. This gives the protein CASSHPTGSGANVLTF.